The present TCR beta chain was sequenced within a study of shared clonotypes between healthy human individuals. About this clone itself: Its antigen is not identified.

The assay ran at deep level. Input per replicate PCR of unsorted PBMC was about 330 ng DNA, corresponding to some 30,000 T cell genomes. Repertoires were generated with immunoSEQ multiplex PCR, while TCRdb's copy carries only in-frame clones and drops some. This repertoire shows around 500,000 clones, about 82% found once; its top ten account for 10% to 15%. Study observations and caveats: Only blood was sampled, and tissue TCR repertoires likely differ from blood ones.

Germline V lookup: CDR1 KGHSH, CDR2 LQKENI. The CDR3 extends over 13 amino acids. V was shortened by 5 bases and J by 3 bases, with 10 bases between the two germline ends. The receptor's source is a woman aged 35 to 49 in good health. Some clones in this sample may be carry-over from other donors' samples. Sequencing was done on a sample of PBMCs. The rearrangement joins TRBV18 to TRBJ1-1; tentatively, D is TRBD1 (6 bases). The CDR3 reads CASSSRQDTEAFF. The CDR3 bases are TGTGCCAGCTCATCTAGACAGGACACTGAAGCTTTCTTT.